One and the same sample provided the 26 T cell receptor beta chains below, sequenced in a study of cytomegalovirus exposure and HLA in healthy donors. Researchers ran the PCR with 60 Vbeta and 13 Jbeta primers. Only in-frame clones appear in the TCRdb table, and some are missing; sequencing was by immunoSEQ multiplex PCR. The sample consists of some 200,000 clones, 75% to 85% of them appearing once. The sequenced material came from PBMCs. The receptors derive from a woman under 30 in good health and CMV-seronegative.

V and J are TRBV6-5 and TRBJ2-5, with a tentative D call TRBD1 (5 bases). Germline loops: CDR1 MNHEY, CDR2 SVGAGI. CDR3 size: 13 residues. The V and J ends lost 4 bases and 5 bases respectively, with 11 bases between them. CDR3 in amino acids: CASSSPGSETQYF. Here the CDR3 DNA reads TGTGCCAGCAGTTCCCCAGGGTCGGAGACCCAGTACTTC.

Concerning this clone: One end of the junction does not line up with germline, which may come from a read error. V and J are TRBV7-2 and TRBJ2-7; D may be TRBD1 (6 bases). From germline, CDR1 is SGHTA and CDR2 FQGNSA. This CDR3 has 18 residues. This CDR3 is CASRLERAQAGVSYEQYF. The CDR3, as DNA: TGTGCCAGCAGGTTAGAAAGGGCCCAGGCAGGGGTGTCCTACGAGCAGTACTTC.

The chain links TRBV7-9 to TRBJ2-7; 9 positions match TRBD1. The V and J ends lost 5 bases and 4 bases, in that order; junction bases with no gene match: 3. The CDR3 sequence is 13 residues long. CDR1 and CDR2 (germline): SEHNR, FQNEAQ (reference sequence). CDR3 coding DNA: TGTGCCAGCAGCCCGGGACAGGGATACGAGCAGTACTTC. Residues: CASSPGQGYEQYF.

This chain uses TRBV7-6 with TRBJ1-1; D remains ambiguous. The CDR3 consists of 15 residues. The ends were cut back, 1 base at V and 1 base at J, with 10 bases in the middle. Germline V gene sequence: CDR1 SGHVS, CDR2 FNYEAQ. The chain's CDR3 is CASSLVVEENTEAFF. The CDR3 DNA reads TGTGCCAGCAGCTTAGTAGTGGAGGAGAACACTGAAGCTTTCTTT.

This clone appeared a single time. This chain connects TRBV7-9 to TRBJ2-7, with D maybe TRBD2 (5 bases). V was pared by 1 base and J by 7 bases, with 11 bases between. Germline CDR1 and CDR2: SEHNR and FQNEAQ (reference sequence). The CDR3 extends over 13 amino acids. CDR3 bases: TGTGCCAGCAGCTTAGGCAGGACTTGGGAGCAGTACTTC. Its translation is CASSLGRTWEQYF.

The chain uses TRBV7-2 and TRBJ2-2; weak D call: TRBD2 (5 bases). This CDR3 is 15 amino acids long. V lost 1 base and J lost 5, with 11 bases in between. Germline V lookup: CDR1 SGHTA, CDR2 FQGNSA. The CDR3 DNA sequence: TGTGCCAGCAGCTTAGTGTCGGGGTTGACCGGGGAGCTGTTTTTT. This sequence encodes CASSLVSGLTGELFF. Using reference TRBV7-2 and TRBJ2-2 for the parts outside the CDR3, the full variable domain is GAGVSQSPSNKVTEKGKDVELRCDPISGHTALYWYRQSLGQGLEFLIYFQGNSAPDKSGLPSDRFSAERTGGSVSTLTIQRTQQEDSAVYLCASSLVSGLTGELFFGEGSRLTVL.

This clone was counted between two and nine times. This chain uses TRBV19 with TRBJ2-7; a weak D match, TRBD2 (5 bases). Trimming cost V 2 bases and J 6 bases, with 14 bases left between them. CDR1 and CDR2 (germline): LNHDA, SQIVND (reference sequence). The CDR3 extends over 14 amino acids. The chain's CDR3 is CASSIRTGIGEQYF. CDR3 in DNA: TGTGCCAGTAGTATAAGGACGGGAATTGGCGAGCAGTACTTC.

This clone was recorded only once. The CDR3 spells CASSLAEVDQPQHF. The DNA for the CDR3 is TGTGCCAGCAGCTTAGCGGAGGTAGATCAGCCCCAGCATTTT. The chain has TRBV7-8 and TRBJ1-5; D is unresolved. CDR3 size: 14 residues. Trimming removed 0 bases at V and 5 bases at J, with 8 bases between. CDR1 and CDR2 from the germline V gene are SGHVS and FQNEAQ.

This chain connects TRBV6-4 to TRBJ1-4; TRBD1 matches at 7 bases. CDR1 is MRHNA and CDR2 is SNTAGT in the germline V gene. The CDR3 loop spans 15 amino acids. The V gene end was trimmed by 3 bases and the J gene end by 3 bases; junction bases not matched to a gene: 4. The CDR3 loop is CASSEVGTANEKLFF. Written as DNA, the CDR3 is TGTGCCAGCAGTGAAGTCGGGACAGCTAATGAAAAACTGTTTTTT.

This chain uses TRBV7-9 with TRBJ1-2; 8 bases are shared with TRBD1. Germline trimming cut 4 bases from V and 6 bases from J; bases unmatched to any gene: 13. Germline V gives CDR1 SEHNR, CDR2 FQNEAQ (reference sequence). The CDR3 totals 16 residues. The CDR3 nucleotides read TGTGCCAGCAGCTCCTTTGGGGCCCGGGACAGGCATGGCTACACCTTC. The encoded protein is CASSSFGARDRHGYTF.

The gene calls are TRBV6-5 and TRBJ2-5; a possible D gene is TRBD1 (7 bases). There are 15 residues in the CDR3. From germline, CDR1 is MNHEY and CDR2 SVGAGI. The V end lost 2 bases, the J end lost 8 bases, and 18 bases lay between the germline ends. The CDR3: CASSYPQGSGETQYF. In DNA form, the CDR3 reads TGTGCCAGCAGTTACCCACAGGGGTCGGGAGAAACCCAGTACTTC.

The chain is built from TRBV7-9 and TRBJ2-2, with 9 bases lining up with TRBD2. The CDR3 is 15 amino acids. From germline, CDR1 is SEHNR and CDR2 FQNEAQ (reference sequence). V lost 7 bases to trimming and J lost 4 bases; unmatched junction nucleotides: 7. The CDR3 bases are TGTGCCAGCATCCAGCGGGAGGTGGCCACCGGGGAGCTGTTTTTT. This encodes CASIQREVATGELFF. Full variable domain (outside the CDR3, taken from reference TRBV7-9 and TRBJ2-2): DTGVSQNPRHKITKRGQNVTFRCDPISEHNRLYWYRQTLGQGPEFLTYFQNEAQLEKSRLLSDRFSAERPKGSFSTLEIQRTEQGDSAMYLCASIQREVATGELFFGEGSRLTVL.

The CDR3: CASSIEPGQPSLWNEQFF. The CDR3 DNA reads as TGTGCCAGCAGTATTGAACCGGGACAGCCAAGCCTTTGGAATGAGCAGTTCTTC. The gene calls are TRBV28 and TRBJ2-1; TRBD1 matches at 7 bases. The J segment lost 7 bases and the V segment lost 5 bases, leaving 20 bases of the junction unmatched. This CDR3 is built from 18 residues. CDR1 is MDHEN and CDR2 is SYDVKM in the germline V gene.

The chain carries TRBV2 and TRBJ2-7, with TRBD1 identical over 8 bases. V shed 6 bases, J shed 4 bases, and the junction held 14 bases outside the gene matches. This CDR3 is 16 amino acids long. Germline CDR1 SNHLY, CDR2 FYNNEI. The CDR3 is CASRDGQGWDAYEQYF. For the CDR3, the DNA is TGTGCCAGCAGAGACGGACAGGGCTGGGATGCGTACGAGCAGTACTTC.

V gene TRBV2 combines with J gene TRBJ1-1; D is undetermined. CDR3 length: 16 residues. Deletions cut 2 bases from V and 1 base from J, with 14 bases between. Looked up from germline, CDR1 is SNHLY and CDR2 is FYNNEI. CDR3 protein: CASSESGYGRNTEAFF. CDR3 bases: TGTGCCAGCAGTGAAAGCGGGTACGGGCGGAACACTGAAGCTTTCTTT. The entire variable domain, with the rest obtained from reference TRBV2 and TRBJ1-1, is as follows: EPEVTQTPSHQVTQMGQEVILRCVPISNHLYFYWYRQILGQKVEFLVSFYNNEISEKSEIFDDQFSVERPDGSNFTLKIRSTKLEDSAMYFCASSESGYGRNTEAFFGQGTRLTVV.

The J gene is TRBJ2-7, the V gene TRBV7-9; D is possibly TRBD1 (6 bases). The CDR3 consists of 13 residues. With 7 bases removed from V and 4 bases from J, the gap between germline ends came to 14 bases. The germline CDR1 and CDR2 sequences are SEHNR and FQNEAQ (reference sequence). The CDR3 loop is CASIEAQGYEQYF. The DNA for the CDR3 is TGTGCCAGCATAGAAGCGCAGGGGTACGAGCAGTACTTC.

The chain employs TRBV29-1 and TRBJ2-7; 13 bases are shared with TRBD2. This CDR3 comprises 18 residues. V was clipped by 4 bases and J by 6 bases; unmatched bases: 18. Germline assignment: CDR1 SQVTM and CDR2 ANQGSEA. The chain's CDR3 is CSVAGLAGEQGPRGEQYF. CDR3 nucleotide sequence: TGCAGCGTTGCAGGACTAGCGGGAGAACAAGGCCCTAGAGGCGAGCAGTACTTC.

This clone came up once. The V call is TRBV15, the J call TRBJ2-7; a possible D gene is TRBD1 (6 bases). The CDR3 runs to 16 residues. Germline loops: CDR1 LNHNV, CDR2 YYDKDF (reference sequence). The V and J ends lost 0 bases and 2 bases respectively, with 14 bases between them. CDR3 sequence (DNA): TGTGCCACCAGCAGAGATATAGCAGGGGAGACCTACGAGCAGTACTTC. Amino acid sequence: CATSRDIAGETYEQYF.

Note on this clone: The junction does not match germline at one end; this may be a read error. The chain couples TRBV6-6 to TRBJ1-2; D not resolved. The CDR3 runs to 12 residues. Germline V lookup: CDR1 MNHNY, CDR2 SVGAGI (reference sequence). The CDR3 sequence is CASSYGRQSMEF. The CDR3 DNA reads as TGTGCCAGCAGTTACGGGAGACAATCGATGGAGTTC.

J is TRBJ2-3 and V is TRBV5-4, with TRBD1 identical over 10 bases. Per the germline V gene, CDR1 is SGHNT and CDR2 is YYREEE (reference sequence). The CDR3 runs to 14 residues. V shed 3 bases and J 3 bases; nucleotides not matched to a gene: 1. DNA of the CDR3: TGTGCCAGCAGCTGGGGACAGGGGACAGATACGCAGTATTTT. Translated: CASSWGQGTDTQYF.

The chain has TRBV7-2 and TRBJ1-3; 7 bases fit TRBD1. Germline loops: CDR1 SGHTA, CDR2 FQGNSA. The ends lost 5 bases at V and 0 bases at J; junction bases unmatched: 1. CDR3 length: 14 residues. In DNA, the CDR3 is TGTGCCAGCAGCGGGACAGTCTCTGGAAACACCATATATTTT. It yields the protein CASSGTVSGNTIYF.

For the CDR3, the DNA is TGCGCCAGCAGCTTTCCCACTACAGGGGCGAACACTGAAGCTTTCTTT. This gives the protein CASSFPTTGANTEAFF. This chain uses TRBV5-1 with TRBJ1-1, with 7 bases aligning to TRBD1. Germline V gene data show CDR1 as SGHRS and CDR2 as YFSETQ. This CDR3 has 16 residues. The trim removed 2 bases at V and 1 base at J, leaving 8 bases unmatched.

The CDR3 spells CASSPAGTSFQDTQYF. CDR3 DNA sequence: TGTGCCAGCTCACCAGCCGGCACTAGCTTTCAAGATACGCAGTATTTT. The J gene is TRBJ2-3, the V gene TRBV18, with D possibly matching TRBD2 (6 bases). The CDR3 runs 16 residues. V was trimmed by 2 bases and J by 5 bases, leaving 17 bases between them. Per the germline V gene, CDR1 is KGHSH and CDR2 is LQKENI. The full variable domain, with the rest looked up from reference TRBV18 and TRBJ2-3, is NAGVMQNPRHLVRRRGQEARLRCSPMKGHSHVYWYRQLPEEGLKFMVYLQKENIIDESGMPKERFSAEFPKEGPSILRIQQVVRGDSAAYFCASSPAGTSFQDTQYFGPGTRLTVL.

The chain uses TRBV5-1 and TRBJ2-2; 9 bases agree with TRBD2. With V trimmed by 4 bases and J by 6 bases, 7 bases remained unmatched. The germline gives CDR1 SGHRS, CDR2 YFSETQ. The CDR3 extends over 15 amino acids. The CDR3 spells CASSVVAGVPGELFF. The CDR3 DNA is TGCGCCAGCAGCGTAGTAGCGGGGGTGCCCGGGGAGCTGTTTTTT.

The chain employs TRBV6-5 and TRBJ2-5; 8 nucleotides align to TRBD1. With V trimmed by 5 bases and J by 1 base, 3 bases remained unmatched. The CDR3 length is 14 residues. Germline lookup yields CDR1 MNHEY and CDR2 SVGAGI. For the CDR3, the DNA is TGTGCCAGCAGTCTGGACAGGGCCCAAGAGACCCAGTACTTC. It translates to CASSLDRAQETQYF.

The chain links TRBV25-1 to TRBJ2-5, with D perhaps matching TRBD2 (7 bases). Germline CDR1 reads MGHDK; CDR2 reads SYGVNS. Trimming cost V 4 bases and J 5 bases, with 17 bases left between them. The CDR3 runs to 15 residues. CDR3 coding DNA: TGTGCCAGCAGTGCCCGAGGGGGGGTATTGGAGACCCAGTACTTC. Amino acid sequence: CASSARGGVLETQYF.